This T cell receptor beta chain was sequenced during a study of PD-1 blockade in classical Hodgkin lymphoma. Findings of the study overall: By C4D1, diversity of CD4+ TCRs had risen significantly, whereas that of CD8+ TCRs had not.

As concerns this clone: Its antigen remains unknown.

The CDR3 runs to 15 residues. Per germline, CDR1 SGHTA and CDR2 FQGNSA. As for time point: cycle 4 day 1 (C4D1), after less than seven weeks of nivolumab. With no exception, relapse followed autologous stem cell transplantation in all patients, and brentuximab vedotin exposure varied. The table came from immunoSEQ multiplex PCR; TCRdb's copy has only in-frame clones and leaves some out. The table lists about 21,000 clones, 85% to 90% of them singletons. The starting material was peripheral blood mononuclear cells (PBMCs), obtained before the fourth cycle of nivolumab. This TCR was sampled from a human donor with classical Hodgkin lymphoma. The V gene is TRBV7-2, the J gene TRBJ2-5, with TRBD1 matching 12 bases. The DNA end favors TRBJ2-7, so the J call may be wrong. CDR3 sequence: CASRSRDRGLYEQYF. The CDR3 DNA is TGTGCCAGCAGGTCGAGGGACAGGGGGCTCTACGAGCAGTACTTC.